These T cell receptor beta chains were read from a single sample in a study of blood T cell repertoires in COVID-19. Libraries were prepared by immunoSEQ multiplex PCR; TCRdb keeps only in-frame clonotypes and omits some of them. Of roughly 120,000 clones detected, approximately 82% appear once; the ten largest clones hold 7% to 9.5%. Sequenced sample: peripheral blood. The receptors were sampled from a man aged 65 to 85 with active or convalescent COVID-19. Both conserved end residues are part of each CDR3. D genes are given only for firm matches. Clone sizes are given selectively: once, few, many, or a class where the clone is expanded.

>.|TRBJ2-1|TRBV24-1|.
CATSDLGTASSYNEQFF
TGTGCCACCAGTGATCTAGGGACTGCCAGCTCCTACAATGAGCAGTTCTTC
>.|TRBJ2-5|TRBV4-1|TRBD2
CASSYDLAGGETQYF
TGCGCCAGCAGCTATGATCTAGCGGGAGGGGAGACCCAGTACTTC
>few|TRBJ1-4|TRBV30|.
CAWKFPGLLNEKLFF
TGTGCCTGGAAGTTCCCGGGACTGTTAAATGAAAAACTGTTTTTT
>.|TRBJ1-1|TRBV18|.
CASSPVVAGGDTEAFF
TGTGCCAGCTCACCAGTCGTGGCCGGGGGTGACACTGAAGCTTTCTTT
>.|TRBJ2-1|TRBV5-1|TRBD2
CASSFPSGGGNEQFF
TGCGCCAGCAGCTTCCCGAGCGGGGGGGGCAATGAGCAGTTCTTC
>.|TRBJ2-2|TRBV6-2/TRBV6-3|TRBD1
CASSYRTGVVTGELFF
TGTGCCAGCAGTTATAGGACAGGGGTCGTCACCGGGGAGCTGTTTTTT
>.|TRBJ1-6|TRBV9|.
CASSVVSRNSPLHF
TGTGCCAGCAGCGTAGTGAGTAGAAATTCACCCCTCCACTTT
>few|TRBJ1-1|TRBV5-8|.
CASSFRGNLNTEAFF
TGTGCCAGCTCCTTCCGGGGTAACTTGAACACTGAAGCTTTCTTT
>.|TRBJ2-5|TRBV5-1|.
CASSYQGETQYF
TGCGCCAGCAGTTACCAGGGGGAGACCCAGTACTTC
>.|TRBJ2-3|TRBV4-2|TRBD1
CASSQNGQGHTQYF
TGTGCCAGCAGCCAAAACGGACAGGGACATACGCAGTATTTT